What follows are 7 T cell receptor beta chains derived from one specimen sequenced in a study of metastatic and nonmetastatic thyroid tumors. TCRdb ran MiXCR on the PCR reads. The sample records about 23,000 clones, 20% to 30% being singletons. Each patient went into thyroid surgery without having received any treatment. Sequencing was carried out using tumor tissue. These receptors all stem from a male donor with papillary thyroid cancer or a benign thyroid nodule (not recorded which). Some clones in this sample may be carry-over from other donors' samples.

As for this clone: One end of the junction does not line up with germline, which may come from a read error. The CDR3 DNA follows: TGTGCCAGCAGACATTCCCTTAGCGGGATCACAGATACGGAGTATTTT. It yields the protein CASRHSLSGITDTEYF. J is TRBJ2-3 and V is TRBV27; 8 bases agree with TRBD2. Germline CDR1 reads MNHEY; CDR2 reads SMNVEV (reference sequence). This CDR3 has 16 residues.

This clone was seen a single time. The junction and the germline gene differ at one end; a read error may be behind it. The chain employs TRBV20-1 and TRBJ2-7; D not resolved. The CDR3 extends over 12 amino acids. The germline V gene has CDR1 DFQATT and CDR2 SNEGSKA (reference sequence). CDR3 region: CCARPPVGEPYF. The CDR3 DNA follows: TGCTGTGCTAGGCCACCAGTTGGCGAGCCGTACTTC.

Many counts were recorded for this clone. V usage is TRBV6-1 and J usage is TRBJ1-6, with D maybe TRBD1 (6 bases). The germline gives CDR1 MNHNS, CDR2 SASEGT. V lost 6 bases to trimming and J lost 4 bases, with 19 bases between them. The CDR3 spans 17 residues. DNA of the CDR3: TGTGCCAGCAGCACACCTCAACAGGGAGTTTATAATTCACCCCTCCACTTT. Encoded protein: CASSTPQQGVYNSPLHF.

This clone was detected ten times or more. V and J are TRBV7-6 and TRBJ1-5, with TRBD1 identical over 8 bases. This CDR3 region has 15 residues. V shed 5 bases and J 4 bases; nucleotides not matched to a gene: 7. The germline V gene has CDR1 SGHVS and CDR2 FNYEAQ. The CDR3 loop is CASSPGQGLNQPQHF. CDR3 sequence (DNA): TGTGCCAGCAGCCCCGGACAGGGTCTAAATCAGCCCCAGCATTTT.

The chain combines TRBV20-1 with TRBJ1-2; 7 nucleotides line up with TRBD1. Per germline, CDR1 DFQATT and CDR2 SNEGSKA (reference sequence). The V segment lost 1 base and the J segment 3 bases; nucleotides outside the gene matches: 11. The CDR3 is 16 amino acids. The CDR3 sequence is CSARGRMRTGYYGYTF. The CDR3 nucleotides read TGCAGTGCTAGAGGCCGGATGCGGACAGGTTACTATGGCTACACCTTC.

This clone was picked up a small number of times. The CDR3 loop is CAISGVKAGEGDTQYF. The CDR3, as DNA: TGTGCCATCAGTGGGGTGAAAGCGGGAGAGGGGGATACGCAGTATTTT. This chain connects TRBV10-3 to TRBJ2-3, with 8 bases identical to TRBD2. V trimming: 4 bases; J trimming: 6 bases; junction bases outside the gene matches: 12. The CDR3 runs 16 residues. Looked up from germline, CDR1 is ENHRY and CDR2 is SYGVKD.

This clone was found many times. The V gene is TRBV20-1, the J gene TRBJ2-7; 9 bases align to TRBD2. The germline V gene has CDR1 DFQATT and CDR2 SNEGSKA (reference sequence). V was pared by 4 bases and J by 4 bases, with 2 bases of the junction left unmatched. The CDR3 has 12 residues. CDR3 sequence reads: CSATREGYEQYF. For the CDR3, the DNA is TGCAGTGCTACGCGGGAGGGGTACGAGCAGTACTTC.